This is a list of T cell receptor beta chains from one sample in a study of CXCR3-negative and CXCR3-positive naive CD8 T cells. No DNA is given; TCRdb re-called the 5' RACE reads and lists each CDR3 protein once. In all, the sample yields around 63,000 distinct CDR3 sequences. The sample consisted of naive CXCR3+ CD8+ T cells from blood. These receptors all come from a human donor in good health. Some clones in this sample may be carry-over from other donors' samples. CDR3s include the opening cysteine and the closing phenylalanine or tryptophan. Clone size is shown for a subset of rows, as once, few, many or a class of expanded clone.

V	J	size	CDR3
TRBV7-6	TRBJ2-1	-	CASGPSGGAARDNEQLF
TRBV29-1	TRBJ2-2	-	CSVVRAGVETGELFF
TRBV28	TRBJ1-2	-	CASSLSDRVGGYTF
TRBV6-2/TRBV6-3	TRBJ2-5	-	CASGAFGQQETQYF
TRBV29-1	TRBJ1-2	-	CSVENRINYGYTF
TRBV9	TRBJ1-1	-	CASSSMLNTEAFF
TRBV27	TRBJ2-7	-	CASSLHRGLYEQYF
TRBV25-1	TRBJ1-2	-	CASGPPGLSNYGYTF
TRBV29-1	TRBJ1-1	-	CSVEGGRTEAFF
TRBV29-1	TRBJ2-5	-	CSVDTGLAEQETQYF
TRBV7-8	TRBJ1-5	-	CASSPPWDRGLSQPQHF
TRBV3-1	TRBJ2-5	-	CATATPPDRTAKGQETQYF
TRBV4-3	TRBJ2-1	-	CASSQERTSGGYNEQFF
TRBV25-1	TRBJ2-3	-	CASSDSAGTSTDTQYF
TRBV29-1	TRBJ1-1	-	CSVEFGTPEAFF
TRBV4-2	TRBJ2-1	-	CASSLGLAGNEQFF
TRBV20-1	TRBJ2-7	-	CSARSPGQGAYEQYF
TRBV10-1	TRBJ2-5	-	CASSESGEEYQETQYF
TRBV25-1	TRBJ1-5	-	CASRFDGQPQHF
TRBV28	TRBJ1-2	-	CASSPLTGDYGYTF
TRBV5-1	TRBJ1-2	-	CASSLETANYGYTF
TRBV6-5	TRBJ2-3	-	CASSYEGDTQYF
TRBV29-1	TRBJ2-7	-	CSVFSPGLGAYEQYF
TRBV7-9	TRBJ2-7	-	CASSWSGVTSYEQYF
TRBV7-2	TRBJ2-3	-	CASSFLAGVTDTQYF
TRBV20-1	TRBJ2-1	-	CSARDLQGYNEQFF
TRBV7-9	TRBJ2-1	-	CASSSNVVYNEQFF
TRBV19	TRBJ1-5	-	CASSIGGSSQPQHF
TRBV28	TRBJ2-7	-	CASSLGGYEQYF
TRBV12-3/TRBV12-4	TRBJ2-7	-	CASRRSSGGRSYEQYF
TRBV19	TRBJ1-1	-	CASSIGMNTEAFF
TRBV6-5	TRBJ2-5	-	CASYKVQETQYF
TRBV6-6	TRBJ1-4	-	CASSVQGATNEKLFF
TRBV7-9	TRBJ2-3	-	CASSLGPGATQYF
TRBV5-5	TRBJ1-1	-	CASGRQDMNTEAFF
TRBV10-3	TRBJ2-2	-	CAISESDTGELFF
TRBV9	TRBJ2-1	-	CASSLRLAGVLDNEQFF
TRBV7-6	TRBJ2-7	medium-sized	CASSLDTYEQYF
TRBV11-3	TRBJ2-2	-	CASSSGHDTGELFF
TRBV4-3	TRBJ1-1	-	CASSQVYATEAFF
TRBV19	TRBJ1-5	-	CASSIGSLSQHF
TRBV5-1	TRBJ2-3	-	CASSLAFGTDTQYF
TRBV13	TRBJ1-5	-	CASSLAGQPQHF
TRBV29-1	TRBJ2-7	-	CSVGGLSYEQYF
TRBV2	TRBJ2-3	-	CASSFSTVGADTQYF
TRBV29-1	TRBJ2-6	-	CIPWAGVDSGANVLTF
TRBV29-1	TRBJ2-7	-	CSVRQGELSSYEQYF
TRBV7-7	TRBJ2-5	-	CASSSLAGPSETQYF
TRBV12-3/TRBV12-4	TRBJ1-5	-	CASSDPGSLGNQPQHF
TRBV7-9	TRBJ2-1	-	CASPPRDRAPYNEQFF
TRBV27	TRBJ2-2	-	CASQRTGDAGELFF
TRBV27	TRBJ2-1	-	CASSLAQNNEQFF
TRBV5-5	TRBJ2-1	-	CASSFGQGASNEQFF
TRBV6-2/TRBV6-3	TRBJ2-2	-	CASLSGDAEISGELFF
TRBV19	TRBJ2-1	-	CASSYSGDSYNEQFF
TRBV14	TRBJ1-2	-	CASSPDTSRLYGYTF
TRBV5-1	TRBJ2-3	-	CASSGNGGGENTQYF
TRBV29-1	TRBJ1-4	-	CSGRGPDNLEKLFF
TRBV4-3	TRBJ2-7	-	CASSQDRLGLAGNEQYF
TRBV20-1	TRBJ2-7	-	CSASWKAFEQYF